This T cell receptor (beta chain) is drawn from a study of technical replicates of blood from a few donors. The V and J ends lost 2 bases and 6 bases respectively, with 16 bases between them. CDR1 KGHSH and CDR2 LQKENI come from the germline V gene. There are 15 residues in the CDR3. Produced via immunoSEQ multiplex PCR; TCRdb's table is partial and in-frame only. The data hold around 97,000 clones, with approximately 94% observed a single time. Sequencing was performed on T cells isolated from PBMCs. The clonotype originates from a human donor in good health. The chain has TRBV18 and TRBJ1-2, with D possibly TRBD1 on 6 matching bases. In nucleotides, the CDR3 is TGTGCCAGCTCACCAGAAAGAACAGGGAGGGATGGCTACACCTTC. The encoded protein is CASSPERTGRDGYTF.